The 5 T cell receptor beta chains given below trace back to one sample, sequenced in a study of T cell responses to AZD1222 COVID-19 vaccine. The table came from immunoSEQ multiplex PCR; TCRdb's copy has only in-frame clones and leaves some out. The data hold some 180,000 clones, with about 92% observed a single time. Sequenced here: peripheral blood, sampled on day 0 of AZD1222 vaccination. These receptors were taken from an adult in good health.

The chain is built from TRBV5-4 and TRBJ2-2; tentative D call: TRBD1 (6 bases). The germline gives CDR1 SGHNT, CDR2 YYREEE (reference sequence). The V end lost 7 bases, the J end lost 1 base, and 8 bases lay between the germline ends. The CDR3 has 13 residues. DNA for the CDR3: TGTGCCAGCGGGGGCAGGAACACCGGGGAGCTGTTTTTT. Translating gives CASGGRNTGELFF.

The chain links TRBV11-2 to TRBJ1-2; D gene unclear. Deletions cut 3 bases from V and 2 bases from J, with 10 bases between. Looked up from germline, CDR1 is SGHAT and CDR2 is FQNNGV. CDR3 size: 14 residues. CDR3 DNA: TGTGCCAGCAGCTTTTCCGACGGGAACTATGGCTACACCTTC. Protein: CASSFSDGNYGYTF.

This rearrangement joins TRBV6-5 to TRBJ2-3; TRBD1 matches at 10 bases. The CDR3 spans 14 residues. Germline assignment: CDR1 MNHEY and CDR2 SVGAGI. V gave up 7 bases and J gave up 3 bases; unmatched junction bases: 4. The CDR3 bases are TGTGCCAGCACCGAGGACAGGGGGACAGATACGCAGTATTTT. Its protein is CASTEDRGTDTQYF.

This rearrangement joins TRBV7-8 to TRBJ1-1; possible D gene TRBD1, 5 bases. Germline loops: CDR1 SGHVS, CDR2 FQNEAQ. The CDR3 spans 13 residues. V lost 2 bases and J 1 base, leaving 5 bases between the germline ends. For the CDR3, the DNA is TGTGCCAGCAGCTTACAGGGGAACACTGAAGCTTTCTTT. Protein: CASSLQGNTEAFF. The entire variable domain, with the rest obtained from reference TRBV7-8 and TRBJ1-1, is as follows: GAGVSQSPRYKVAKRGQDVALRCDPISGHVSLFWYQQALGQGPEFLTYFQNEAQLDKSGLPSDRFFAERPEGSVSTLKIQRTQQEDSAVYLCASSLQGNTEAFFGQGTRLTVV.

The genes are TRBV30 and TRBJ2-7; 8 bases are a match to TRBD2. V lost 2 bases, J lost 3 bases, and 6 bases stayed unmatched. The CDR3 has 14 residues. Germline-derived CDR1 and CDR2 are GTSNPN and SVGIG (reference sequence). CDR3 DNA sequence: TGTGCCTGGAGTAGCGGGGGATATTTCTACGAGCAGTACTTC. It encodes CAWSSGGYFYEQYF.